This TCR beta chain emerged from a study of early T cells in non-severe SARS-CoV-2 infection. This clonotype appeared a few times. Trimming left V 0 bases short and J 9 bases short, with 9 bases between. Germline V gene lookup returns CDR1 ENHRY and CDR2 SYGVKD. This CDR3 has 12 residues. TCRdb independently ran MiXCR on the 5' RACE reads; one entry per CDR3 protein. The table records 85,000 to 100,000 distinct CDR3 sequences, about 13% of them present only once. Source material: whole blood. The receptor was derived from an adult who was a healthcare worker with PCR-confirmed SARS-CoV-2 infection or an uninfected control (not recorded which). The gene calls are TRBV10-3 and TRBJ2-7; unclear D gene. In DNA, the CDR3 is TGTGCCATCAGTGAGTCGGCAGTGGGGCAGTACTTC. It codes for CAISESAVGQYF.